This TCR beta chain was sequenced for a study of fetal regulatory T cell absence and autoimmunity. Study outcomes and limitations: Broadly similar TRB gene family usage was seen in pancreas and cord blood. The oligoclonal enrichment was interpreted as supporting antigen-driven pancreatic autoimmunity before birth in IPEX syndrome.

With regard to this clone: Its antigen is not known.

The method was immunoSEQ multiplex PCR; TCRdb's version includes in-frame clones alone and lacks a portion of them. Here the sample spans some 87,000 clones, 55% to 75% being singletons. The TCR originated in a male donor with IPEX syndrome. The source material was pancreas tissue.

The CDR3 nucleotides read TGTGCCAGCAGCTTCGGGACAACCTACGAGCAGTACTTC. Translated, it gives CASSFGTTYEQYF. This chain uses TRBV11-3 with TRBJ2-7, with a possible D match to TRBD1 (6 bases). Looked up from germline, CDR1 is SGHNT and CDR2 is YENEEA. This CDR3 contains 13 residues. Trimming pared 3 bases from V and 2 bases from J, leaving 8 bases between.